Sequencing of this T cell receptor (beta chain) was carried out in a study of spatial heterogeneity in lung cancer. Across the whole study: Alpha-chain sequences were consistently detected less often than beta-chain sequences. Raw-read counts averaged over ten per unique TCR and UMI combination.

Overall study findings and caveats: In blood, ubiquitous expanded tumor TCRs appeared more at resection than follow-up.

This clonotype was found many times. Its cognate antigen is unknown. The time point is: sample taken at primary tumor resection. Whole RNA was taken from tumor, nontumor lung or frozen PBMC; it was then sequenced unsorted. The J segment lost 5 bases and the V segment lost 0 bases, leaving 18 bases of the junction unmatched. Germline lookup yields CDR1 MNHEY and CDR2 SMNVEV (reference sequence). This CDR3 contains 20 residues. TCRdb recomputed calls from the 5' RACE reads with MiXCR, one row per CDR3 protein. The sample yields approximately 47,000 distinct CDR3 sequences, around 7.6% seen once. This receptor was obtained from a female donor with early-stage non-small cell lung cancer. The rearrangement uses TRBV27 and TRBJ1-2; 10 bases are a match to TRBD1. This specimen was PBMCs, taken at surgery. The CDR3 DNA is TGTGCCAGCAGTTTATCGGCGGGTGGGGACAGGGGCCCCGAAGTTTATGGCTACACCTTC. Residues: CASSLSAGGDRGPEVYGYTF.